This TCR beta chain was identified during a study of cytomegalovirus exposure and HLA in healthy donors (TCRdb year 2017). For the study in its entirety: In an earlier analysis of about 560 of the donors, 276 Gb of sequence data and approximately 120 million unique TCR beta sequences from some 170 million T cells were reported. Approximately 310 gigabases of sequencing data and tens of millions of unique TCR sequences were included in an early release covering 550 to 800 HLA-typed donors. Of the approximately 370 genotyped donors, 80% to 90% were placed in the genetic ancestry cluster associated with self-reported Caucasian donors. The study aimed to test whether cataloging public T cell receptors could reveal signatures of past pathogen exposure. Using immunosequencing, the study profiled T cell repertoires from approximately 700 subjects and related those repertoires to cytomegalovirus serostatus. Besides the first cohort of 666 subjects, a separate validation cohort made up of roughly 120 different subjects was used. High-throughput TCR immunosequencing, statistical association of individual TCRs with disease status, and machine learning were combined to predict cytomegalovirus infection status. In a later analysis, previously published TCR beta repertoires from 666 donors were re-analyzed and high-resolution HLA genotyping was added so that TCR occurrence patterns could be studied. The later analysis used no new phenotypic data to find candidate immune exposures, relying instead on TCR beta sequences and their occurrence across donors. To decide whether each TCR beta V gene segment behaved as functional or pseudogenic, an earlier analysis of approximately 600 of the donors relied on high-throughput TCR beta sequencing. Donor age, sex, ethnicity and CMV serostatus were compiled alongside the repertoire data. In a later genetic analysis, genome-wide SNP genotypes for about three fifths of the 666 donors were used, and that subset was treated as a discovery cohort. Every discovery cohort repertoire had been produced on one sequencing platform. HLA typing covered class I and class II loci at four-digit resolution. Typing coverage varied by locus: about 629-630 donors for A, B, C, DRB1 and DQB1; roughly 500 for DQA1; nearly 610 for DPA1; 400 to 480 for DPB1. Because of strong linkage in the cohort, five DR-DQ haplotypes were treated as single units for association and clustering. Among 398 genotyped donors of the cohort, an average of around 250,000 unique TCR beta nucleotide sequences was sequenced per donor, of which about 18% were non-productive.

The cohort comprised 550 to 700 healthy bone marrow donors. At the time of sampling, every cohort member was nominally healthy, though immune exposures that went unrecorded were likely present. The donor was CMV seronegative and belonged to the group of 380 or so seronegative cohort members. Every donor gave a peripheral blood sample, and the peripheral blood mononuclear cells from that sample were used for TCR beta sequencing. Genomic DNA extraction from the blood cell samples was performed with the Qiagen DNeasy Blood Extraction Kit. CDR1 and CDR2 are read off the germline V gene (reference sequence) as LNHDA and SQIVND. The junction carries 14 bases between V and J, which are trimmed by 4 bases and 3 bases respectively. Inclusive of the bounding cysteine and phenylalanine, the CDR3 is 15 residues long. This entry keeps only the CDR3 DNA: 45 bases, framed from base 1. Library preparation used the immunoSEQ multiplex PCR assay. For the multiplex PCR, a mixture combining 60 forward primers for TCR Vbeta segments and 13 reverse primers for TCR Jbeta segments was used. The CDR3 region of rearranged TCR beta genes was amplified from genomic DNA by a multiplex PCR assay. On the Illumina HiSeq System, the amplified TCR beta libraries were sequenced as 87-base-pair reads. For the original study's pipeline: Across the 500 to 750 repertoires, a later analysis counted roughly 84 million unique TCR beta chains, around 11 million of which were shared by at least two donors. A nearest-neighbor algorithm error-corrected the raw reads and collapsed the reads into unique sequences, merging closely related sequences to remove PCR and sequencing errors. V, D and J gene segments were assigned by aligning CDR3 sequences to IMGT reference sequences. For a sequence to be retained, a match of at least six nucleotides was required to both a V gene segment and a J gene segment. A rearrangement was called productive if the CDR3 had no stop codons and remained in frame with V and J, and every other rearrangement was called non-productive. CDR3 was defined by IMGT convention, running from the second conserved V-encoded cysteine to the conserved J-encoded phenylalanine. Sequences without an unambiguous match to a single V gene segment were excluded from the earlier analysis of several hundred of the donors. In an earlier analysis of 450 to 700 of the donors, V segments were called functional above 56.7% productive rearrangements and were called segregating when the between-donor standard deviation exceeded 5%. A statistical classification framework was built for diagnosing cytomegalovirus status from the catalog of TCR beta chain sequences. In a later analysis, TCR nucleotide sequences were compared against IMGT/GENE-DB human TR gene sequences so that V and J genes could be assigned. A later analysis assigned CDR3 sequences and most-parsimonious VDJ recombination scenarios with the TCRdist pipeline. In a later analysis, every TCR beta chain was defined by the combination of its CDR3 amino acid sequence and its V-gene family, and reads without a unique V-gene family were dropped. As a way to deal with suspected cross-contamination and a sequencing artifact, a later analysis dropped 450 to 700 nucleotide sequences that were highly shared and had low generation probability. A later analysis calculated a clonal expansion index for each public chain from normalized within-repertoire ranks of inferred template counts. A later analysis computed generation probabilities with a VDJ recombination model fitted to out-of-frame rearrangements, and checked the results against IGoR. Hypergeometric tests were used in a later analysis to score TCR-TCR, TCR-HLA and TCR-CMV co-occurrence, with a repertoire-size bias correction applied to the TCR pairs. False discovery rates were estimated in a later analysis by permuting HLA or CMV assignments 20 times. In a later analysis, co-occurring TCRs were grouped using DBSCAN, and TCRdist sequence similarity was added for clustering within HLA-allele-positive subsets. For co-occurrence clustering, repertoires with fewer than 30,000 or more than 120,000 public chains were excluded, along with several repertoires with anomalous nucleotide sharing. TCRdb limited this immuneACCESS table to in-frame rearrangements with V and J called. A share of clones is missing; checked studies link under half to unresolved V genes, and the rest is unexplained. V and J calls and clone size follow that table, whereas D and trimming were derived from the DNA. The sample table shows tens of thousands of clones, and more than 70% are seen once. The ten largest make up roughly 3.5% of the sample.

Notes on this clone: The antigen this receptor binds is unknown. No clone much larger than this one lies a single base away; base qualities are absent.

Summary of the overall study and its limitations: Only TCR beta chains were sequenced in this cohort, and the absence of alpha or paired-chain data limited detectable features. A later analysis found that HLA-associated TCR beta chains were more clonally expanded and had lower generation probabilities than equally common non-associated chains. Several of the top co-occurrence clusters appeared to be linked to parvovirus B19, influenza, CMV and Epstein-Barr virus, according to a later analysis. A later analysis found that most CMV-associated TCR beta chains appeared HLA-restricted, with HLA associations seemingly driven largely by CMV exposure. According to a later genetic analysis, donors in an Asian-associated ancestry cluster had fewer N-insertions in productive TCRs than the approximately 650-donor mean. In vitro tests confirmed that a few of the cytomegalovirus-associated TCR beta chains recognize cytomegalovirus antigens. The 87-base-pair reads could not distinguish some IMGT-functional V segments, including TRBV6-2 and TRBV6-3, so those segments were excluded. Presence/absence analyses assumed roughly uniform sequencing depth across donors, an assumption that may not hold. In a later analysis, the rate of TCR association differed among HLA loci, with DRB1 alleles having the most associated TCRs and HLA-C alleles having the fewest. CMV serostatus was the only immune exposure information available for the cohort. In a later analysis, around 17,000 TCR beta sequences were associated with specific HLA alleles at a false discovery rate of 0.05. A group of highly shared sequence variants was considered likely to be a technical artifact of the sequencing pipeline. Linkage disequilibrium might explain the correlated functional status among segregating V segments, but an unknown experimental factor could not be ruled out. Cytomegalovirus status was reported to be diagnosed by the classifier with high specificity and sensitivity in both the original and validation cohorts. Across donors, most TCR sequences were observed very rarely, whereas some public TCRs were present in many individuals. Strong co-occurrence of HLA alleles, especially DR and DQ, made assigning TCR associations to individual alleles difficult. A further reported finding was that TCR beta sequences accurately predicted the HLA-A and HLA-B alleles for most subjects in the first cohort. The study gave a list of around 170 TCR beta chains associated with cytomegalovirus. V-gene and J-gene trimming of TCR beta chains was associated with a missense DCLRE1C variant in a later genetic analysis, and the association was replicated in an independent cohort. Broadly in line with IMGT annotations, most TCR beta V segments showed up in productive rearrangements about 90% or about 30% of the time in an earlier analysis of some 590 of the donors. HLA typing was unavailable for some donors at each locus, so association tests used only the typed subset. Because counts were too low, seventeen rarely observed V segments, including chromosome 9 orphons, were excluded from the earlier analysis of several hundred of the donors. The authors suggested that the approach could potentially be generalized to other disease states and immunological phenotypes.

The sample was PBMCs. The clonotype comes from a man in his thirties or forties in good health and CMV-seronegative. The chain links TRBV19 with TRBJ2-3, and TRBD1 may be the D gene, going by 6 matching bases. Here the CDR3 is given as CASSTPLDRTDTQYF. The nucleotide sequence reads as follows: TGTGCCAGTAGTACTCCCCTCGACAGGACAGATACGCAGTATTTT. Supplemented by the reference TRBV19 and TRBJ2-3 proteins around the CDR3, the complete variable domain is DGGITQSPKYLFRKEGQNVTLSCEQNLNHDAMYWYRQDPGQGLRLIYYSQIVNDFQKGDIAEGYSVSREKKESFPLTVTSAQKNPTAFYLCASSTPLDRTDTQYFGPGTRLTVL.